A selection of T cell receptor beta chains follows, all from one sample in a study of CD8 T cells in Susac syndrome. Each CDR3 protein is one row after TCRdb ran MiXCR on the immunoSEQ multiplex PCR reads. The data show hundreds of thousands of distinct CDR3 sequences, around 85% seen once. The material sequenced was CD8+ T cells from PBMCs. The receptors here all came from a human donor with multiple sclerosis. Both conserved end residues are part of each CDR3. Each record gives: D gene, V gene, CDR3 protein. The D gene is left open where the match is weak.

D: TRBD2; V: TRBV2; CDR3: CASSSGTSIDTGELFF
D: TRBD1; V: TRBV30; CDR3: CAWTEGTASTSPLHF
D: TRBD2; V: TRBV20-1; CDR3: CSAAEERGVTDTQYF
D: NA; V: TRBV27; CDR3: CASSFRQENYGYTF
D: TRBD2; V: TRBV29-1; CDR3: CSVEVAGGPYEQYF
D: TRBD1; V: TRBV10-3; CDR3: CAAAGTEGYEQYF
D: NA; V: TRBV27; CDR3: CASSSDSPNTEAFF
D: NA; V: TRBV10-3; CDR3: CAISAETYTDTQYF
D: NA; V: TRBV13; CDR3: CASSLRLGPLPYEQYF
D: TRBD2; V: TRBV20-1; CDR3: CSARDFREGVNEQFF
D: TRBD2; V: TRBV27; CDR3: CASSLERGGLNEQFF
D: NA; V: TRBV20-1; CDR3: CSARVWTGSNYGYTF
D: TRBD1; V: TRBV27; CDR3: CASSLLFQGENTEAFF
D: NA; V: TRBV24-1; CDR3: CATSASSSTDTQYF
D: TRBD1; V: TRBV9; CDR3: CASSVHRTGVNTGELFF
D: NA; V: TRBV27; CDR3: CASRSMGTGLGF
D: NA; V: TRBV4-1; CDR3: CASSQERSEKLFF
D: TRBD1; V: TRBV28; CDR3: CASSETGMLGGNTIYF
D: NA; V: TRBV12-3/TRBV12-4; CDR3: CASRRANTGELFF
D: NA; V: TRBV20-1; CDR3: CSAPAREDGNTIYF
D: NA; V: TRBV4-1; CDR3: CASSQEWTGEANQPQHF
D: NA; V: TRBV6-2/TRBV6-3; CDR3: CASSYPGAVYF
D: NA; V: TRBV30; CDR3: CAWNVQGALATYGYTF
D: TRBD1; V: TRBV10-1; CDR3: CASSDGQESYEQYF
D: NA; V: TRBV7-3; CDR3: CASSRGPGSYEQYF
D: NA; V: TRBV4-1; CDR3: CASSQDAAETQYF
D: TRBD1; V: TRBV11-2; CDR3: CASRGDRVHEQFF
D: NA; V: TRBV30; CDR3: CATFFGGVNTEAFF
D: NA; V: TRBV2; CDR3: CASSEPFGTEAFF
D: TRBD2; V: TRBV7-9; CDR3: CASSQASSGSKEQYF
D: TRBD1; V: TRBV9; CDR3: CASSPGTAITGELFF
D: TRBD1; V: TRBV4-1; CDR3: CASSQSGTGVSRPQHF
D: TRBD1; V: TRBV13; CDR3: CASSLAGQGHNYGYTF
D: TRBD2; V: TRBV10-3; CDR3: CAISESPGLVYEQYF
D: TRBD1; V: TRBV3-1; CDR3: CASSQDNRGLGYTF
D: TRBD1; V: TRBV27; CDR3: CASSLRQGSTEAFF
D: TRBD2; V: TRBV20-1; CDR3: CSARDGLAGVWTDTQYF
D: NA; V: TRBV5-4; CDR3: CASSLWTAYGYTF
D: NA; V: TRBV27; CDR3: CASSLSATGTYEQYF
D: NA; V: TRBV15; CDR3: CATSRDLSPHEQFF
D: NA; V: TRBV7-2; CDR3: CASSFALRGGTTLGEQYF
D: NA; V: TRBV11-2; CDR3: CASSLAPIGEETQYF
D: TRBD1; V: TRBV5-1; CDR3: CASSLGQGAGEQFF
D: NA; V: TRBV6-5; CDR3: CASSPTPFIDTQYF
D: TRBD2; V: TRBV30; CDR3: CAWSIGGGPADTQYF
D: NA; V: TRBV30; CDR3: CAWSVVARSLTQYF